A selection of T cell receptor beta chains follows, all from one sample in a study of blood T cell repertoires in COVID-19. Produced via immunoSEQ multiplex PCR; TCRdb's table is partial and in-frame only. Of hundreds of thousands of clones listed, approximately 85% are singletons. Sequencing was performed on peripheral blood. These receptors were collected from a woman between 70 and 85 years old with acute or convalescent COVID-19. Each CDR3 is given with its conserved first and last residue. The order of the fields is clone size, D gene, V gene, J gene, CDR3 protein, CDR3 DNA. The D gene is left open where the match is weak. Not all rows give a size; the values are once, few, many and, for expanded clones, a class.

NA,NA,TRBV6-2/TRBV6-3,TRBJ2-5,CASSYIRNGETQYF,TGTGCCAGCAGTTACATCCGAAACGGAGAGACCCAGTACTTC
few,NA,TRBV10-3,TRBJ1-5,CAISEQGLQPQHF,TGTGCCATCAGTGAACAGGGATTGCAGCCCCAGCATTTT
NA,TRBD1,TRBV5-1,TRBJ2-7,CASSLDGQGRYEQYF,TGCGCCAGCAGCTTGGACGGACAGGGGCGGTACGAGCAGTACTTC
NA,NA,TRBV5-1,TRBJ1-5,CASSLGQSNQPQHF,TGCGCCAGCAGCTTGGGTCAGAGCAATCAGCCCCAGCATTTT
NA,NA,TRBV6-5,TRBJ1-2,CASSYSTTVNYGYTF,TGTGCCAGCAGTTACTCGACAACAGTTAACTATGGCTACACCTTC
NA,NA,TRBV29-1,TRBJ1-5,CSVATQGINQPQHF,TGCAGCGTTGCGACGCAGGGCATCAATCAGCCCCAGCATTTT
NA,TRBD1,TRBV28,TRBJ1-4,CASSPWTGGTNEKLFF,TGTGCCAGCAGTCCGTGGACAGGGGGTACTAATGAAAAACTGTTTTTT
few,TRBD1,TRBV27,TRBJ1-2,CASSFRQGSGYTF,TGTGCCAGCAGTTTTAGACAGGGCTCTGGCTACACCTTC
NA,TRBD1,TRBV5-1,TRBJ1-1,CASSSQGDSTEAFF,TGCGCCAGCAGCTCCCAGGGGGACAGCACTGAAGCTTTCTTT
NA,TRBD2,TRBV7-9,TRBJ2-2,CASSSAGGYTGELFF,TGTGCCAGCAGCTCGGCGGGGGGCTACACCGGGGAGCTGTTTTTT
once,NA,TRBV15,TRBJ1-2,CATSRDGANYGYTF,TGTGCCACCAGCAGAGATGGAGCTAACTATGGCTACACCTTC
few,NA,TRBV11-3,TRBJ1-1,CASSSRTGDTEAFF,TGTGCCAGCAGCTCTCGGACGGGGGACACTGAAGCTTTCTTT
once,TRBD1,TRBV14,TRBJ2-2,CASSQDTGVIAGELFF,TGTGCCAGCAGCCAAGATACAGGGGTAATTGCCGGGGAGCTGTTTTTT
NA,TRBD1,TRBV3-1/TRBV3-2,TRBJ2-7,CASSGPGTGYYEQYF,TGTGCCAGCAGCGGACCCGGGACAGGGTACTACGAGCAGTACTTC
NA,NA,TRBV5-1,TRBJ1-1,CASSLVSHRATEAFF,TGCGCCAGCAGCTTGGTTTCTCACAGGGCGACTGAAGCTTTCTTT
once,NA,TRBV4-3,TRBJ1-4,CASSQERNEKLFF,TGCGCCAGCAGCCAAGAGAGGAATGAAAAACTGTTTTTT
NA,TRBD1,TRBV16,TRBJ1-5,CASSTQGAGGNQPQHF,TGTGCCAGCAGCACCCAGGGGGCGGGTGGCAATCAGCCCCAGCATTTT
NA,NA,TRBV30,TRBJ1-1,CAWKRQRNTEAFF,TGTGCCTGGAAACGACAGAGGAACACTGAAGCTTTCTTT
once,TRBD1,TRBV15,TRBJ2-7,CATGQGLNEQYF,TGTGCCACGGGACAGGGGTTGAACGAGCAGTACTTC
few,NA,TRBV7-9,TRBJ1-1,CASSRSLGNTEAFF,TGTGCCAGCAGTCGGAGCCTGGGGAACACTGAAGCTTTCTTT
NA,NA,TRBV9,TRBJ1-2,CASSDPGYGYTF,TGTGCCAGCAGCGATCCCGGCTATGGCTACACCTTC
NA,NA,TRBV19,TRBJ2-7,CASSIVPGNEQYF,TGTGCCAGTAGTATAGTTCCAGGGAACGAGCAGTACTTC
NA,TRBD1,TRBV5-6,TRBJ1-2,CASSLYGGIAGGYGYTF,TGTGCCAGCAGCTTGTACGGCGGTATCGCAGGGGGCTATGGCTACACCTTC
NA,NA,TRBV7-2,TRBJ1-3,CASSLVPRSSGNTIYF,TGTGCCAGCAGCTTAGTCCCCCGGTCCTCTGGAAACACCATATATTTT
NA,NA,TRBV14,TRBJ1-1,CASSLGTNTEAFF,TGTGCCAGCAGCCTAGGGACAAACACTGAAGCTTTCTTT
NA,NA,TRBV4-2,TRBJ2-7,CASSQDPKALGYEQYF,TGTGCCAGCAGCCAAGACCCCAAGGCCCTAGGCTACGAGCAGTACTTC
NA,TRBD1,TRBV6-1,TRBJ2-5,CASSEEPGGQETQYF,TGTGCCAGCAGTGAAGAGCCAGGGGGTCAAGAGACCCAGTACTTC
NA,TRBD1,TRBV5-1,TRBJ1-2,CASSPRGQGSYGYTF,TGCGCCAGCAGCCCTAGGGGACAGGGGAGCTATGGCTACACCTTC
NA,NA,TRBV24-1,TRBJ2-7,CATSDPGVGEYEQYF,TGTGCCACCAGTGACCCAGGGGTGGGGGAGTACGAGCAGTACTTC
NA,TRBD1,TRBV5-1,TRBJ1-5,CASSLEGQGAQPQHF,TGCGCCAGCAGCTTGGAGGGGCAGGGGGCTCAGCCCCAGCATTTT
NA,NA,TRBV6-1,TRBJ1-1,CASSEGLNTEAFF,TGTGCCAGCAGTGAAGGCCTAAACACTGAAGCTTTCTTT
NA,TRBD1,TRBV10-3,TRBJ1-6,CAIRGQGYSPLHF,TGTGCCATCCGAGGACAGGGATATTCACCCCTCCACTTT
NA,NA,TRBV6-2/TRBV6-3,TRBJ1-2,CASSYPGDYGYTF,TGTGCCAGCAGTTACCCAGGGGATTATGGCTACACCTTC
NA,NA,TRBV27,TRBJ1-6,CASSLSGGENSPLHF,TGTGCCAGCAGTTTATCGGGAGGGGAGAATTCACCCCTCCACTTT
once,TRBD2,TRBV9,TRBJ2-5,CASSGTSGGRSYQETQYF,TGTGCCAGCAGCGGTACTAGCGGGGGCCGATCGTACCAAGAGACCCAGTACTTC
few,TRBD1,TRBV5-1,TRBJ2-2,CASSLGGGNTGELFF,TGCGCCAGCAGCTTGGGAGGGGGCAACACCGGGGAGCTGTTTTTT
NA,TRBD1,TRBV5-4,TRBJ2-2,CASSVTGGRTGELFF,TGTGCCAGCAGCGTTACAGGGGGACGGACCGGGGAGCTGTTTTTT